One T cell receptor beta chain is described in this entry. Its antigen is unidentified. The germline CDR1 and CDR2 sequences are MGHDK and SYGVNS. The V end was cut by 5 bases, the J end by 6 bases, with 16 bases between. The CDR3 consists of 14 residues. TCRdb reprocessed the reads via MiXCR and lists one record per CDR3 protein. The sample yields approximately 390,000 distinct CDR3 sequences, nearly 35% seen once. This entry is derived from a study of T cell repertoires in cytomegalovirus infection. Sequencing used cultured PBMCs, obtained from culture after CMV antigen stimulation. The rearrangement uses TRBV25-1 and TRBJ1-1; D is possibly TRBD1 (5 bases). The TCR was taken from a human donor in good health (CMV status not recorded). Some clones in this sample may be carry-over from other donors' samples. The DNA for the CDR3 is TGTGCCAGCAGTCCCCAGGGTTTCCTCGCTGAAGCTTTCTTT. Translation gives CASSPQGFLAEAFF.